This is a list of T cell receptor beta chains from one sample in a study of cytotoxic CD8 clonotypes in ibrutinib-treated CLL. The protocol was immunoSEQ multiplex PCR, while the TCRdb copy is restricted to in-frame clones and leaves out a portion. The sample lists roughly 11,000 clones; around 85% were seen once. The starting material was PBMCs, obtained at disease progression, from a patient treated with ibrutinib. These receptors all stem from a human donor with chronic lymphocytic leukemia. CDR3s include the opening cysteine and the closing phenylalanine or tryptophan. The D gene is left open where the match is weak. Not every row has a clone size; where given, it reads once, few, many or a size class.

J: TRBJ2-1; V: TRBV5-6; D: .; size: .; CDR3: CASSSELRGKQFF; DNA: TGTGCCAGCAGCTCGGAGTTACGGGGCAAGCAGTTCTTC
J: TRBJ2-2; V: TRBV6-4; D: TRBD1; size: .; CDR3: CASSGDRDTGELFF; DNA: TGTGCCAGCAGTGGGGACAGGGACACCGGGGAGCTGTTTTTT
J: TRBJ2-5; V: TRBV28; D: TRBD2; size: .; CDR3: CASTSGLAWVETQYF; DNA: TGTGCCAGCACAAGCGGACTAGCGTGGGTAGAGACCCAGTACTTC
J: TRBJ2-3; V: TRBV19; D: TRBD1; size: .; CDR3: CASSDTGGSDTQYF; DNA: TGTGCCAGTAGTGATACAGGGGGCTCAGATACGCAGTATTTT
J: TRBJ1-2; V: TRBV7-9; D: TRBD1; size: .; CDR3: CASSRGQGYGYTF; DNA: TGTGCCAGCAGCCGCGGACAGGGCTATGGCTACACCTTC
J: TRBJ1-3; V: TRBV9; D: .; size: once; CDR3: CASSVDLFGSGNTIYF; DNA: TGTGCCAGCAGCGTAGACCTCTTCGGGTCTGGAAACACCATATATTTT
J: TRBJ2-7; V: TRBV30; D: TRBD1; size: .; CDR3: CAWSPGQTYEQYF; DNA: TGTGCCTGGAGTCCGGGACAGACCTACGAGCAGTACTTC
J: TRBJ2-7; V: TRBV2; D: TRBD2; size: .; CDR3: CASSAGTRTEQYF; DNA: TGTGCCAGCAGTGCCGGGACTAGAACCGAGCAGTACTTC
J: TRBJ2-2; V: TRBV5-1; D: TRBD2; size: .; CDR3: CASSSGLAWGELFF; DNA: TGCGCCAGCAGCTCGGGACTAGCCTGGGGGGAGCTGTTTTTT
J: TRBJ2-7; V: TRBV5-6; D: TRBD1; size: medium-sized; CDR3: CASSFSKWTGFEQYF; DNA: TGTGCCAGCAGCTTTAGTAAGTGGACAGGGTTCGAGCAGTACTTC
J: TRBJ2-5; V: TRBV15; D: .; size: .; CDR3: CATSNDRETQYF; DNA: TGTGCCACCAGTAATGACAGAGAGACCCAGTACTTC
J: TRBJ2-7; V: TRBV6-5; D: TRBD2; size: few; CDR3: CASSELAASYEQYF; DNA: TGTGCCAGCAGTGAACTAGCGGCCTCCTACGAGCAGTACTTC
J: TRBJ2-7; V: TRBV6-6; D: TRBD1; size: once; CDR3: CASRGQGDSYEQYF; DNA: TGTGCCAGCAGGGGACAGGGGGATTCCTACGAGCAGTACTTC
J: TRBJ2-4; V: TRBV28; D: .; size: .; CDR3: CASSSDIVNIQYF; DNA: TGTGCCAGCAGTTCCGACATAGTGAACATTCAGTACTTC
J: TRBJ1-2; V: TRBV13; D: .; size: .; CDR3: CASSLSSYGYTF; DNA: TGTGCCAGCAGCTTAAGTAGCTATGGCTACACCTTC
J: TRBJ1-1; V: TRBV9; D: .; size: .; CDR3: CASSVGKRGFTEAFF; DNA: TGTGCCAGCAGCGTAGGGAAAAGGGGTTTCACTGAAGCTTTCTTT
J: TRBJ2-7; V: TRBV20-1; D: .; size: .; CDR3: CSAMVGYEQYF; DNA: TGCAGTGCAATGGTTGGCTACGAGCAGTACTTC
J: TRBJ2-2; V: TRBV18; D: .; size: .; CDR3: CASSPKSLFVELFF; DNA: TGTGCCAGCTCGCCTAAGTCCTTGTTTGTTGAGCTGTTTTTT
J: TRBJ2-3; V: TRBV19; D: .; size: .; CDR3: CASSIRASSTDTQYF; DNA: TGTGCCAGTAGTATTCGGGCCTCTAGCACAGATACGCAGTATTTT
J: TRBJ2-1; V: TRBV28; D: .; size: .; CDR3: CASSYNEQFF; DNA: TGTGCCAGCAGCTACAATGAGCAGTTCTTC
J: TRBJ1-2; V: TRBV29-1; D: .; size: once; CDR3: CSAELISPHGYTF; DNA: TGCAGCGCTGAACTAATTTCGCCCCATGGCTACACCTTC
J: TRBJ2-5; V: TRBV10-3; D: TRBD2; size: .; CDR3: CAISEGTSGETQYF; DNA: TGTGCCATCAGTGAAGGGACTAGCGGTGAGACCCAGTACTTC
J: TRBJ2-7; V: TRBV9; D: TRBD2; size: .; CDR3: CASSVAWGSGSYEQYF; DNA: TGTGCCAGCAGCGTAGCGTGGGGTAGCGGGAGCTACGAGCAGTACTTC
J: TRBJ2-7; V: TRBV28; D: TRBD1; size: .; CDR3: CASSPPGTGSYEQYF; DNA: TGTGCCAGCAGTCCGCCCGGGACAGGGTCGTACGAGCAGTACTTC
J: TRBJ2-1; V: TRBV10-3; D: TRBD2; size: .; CDR3: CAITTTSGSVNEQFF; DNA: TGTGCCATCACCACTACTAGCGGGAGTGTGAATGAGCAGTTCTTC
J: TRBJ2-3; V: TRBV19; D: TRBD2; size: .; CDR3: CASSIEAGGPGTQYF; DNA: TGTGCCAGTAGTATAGAGGCGGGAGGGCCAGGGACGCAGTATTTT
J: TRBJ2-3; V: TRBV4-2; D: .; size: .; CDR3: CASSQAGDSTDTQYF; DNA: TGTGCCAGCAGCCAAGCTGGGGATAGTACAGATACGCAGTATTTT
J: TRBJ2-1; V: TRBV5-6; D: TRBD2; size: .; CDR3: CASSSPLAGEYNEQFF; DNA: TGTGCCAGCAGCTCCCCACTAGCGGGAGAGTACAATGAGCAGTTCTTC
J: TRBJ1-5; V: TRBV18; D: .; size: .; CDR3: CASSPRGNQPQHF; DNA: TGTGCCAGCTCACCACGAGGGAATCAGCCCCAGCATTTT
J: TRBJ1-2; V: TRBV27; D: TRBD1; size: .; CDR3: CASSGTGVVGGYTF; DNA: TGTGCCAGCAGTGGGACAGGGGTTGTAGGAGGCTACACCTTC
J: TRBJ2-5; V: TRBV28; D: TRBD1; size: .; CDR3: CASGTVQETQYF; DNA: TGTGCCAGCGGGACAGTACAAGAGACCCAGTACTTC
J: TRBJ2-7; V: TRBV10-3; D: .; size: .; CDR3: CAIVTDYYEQYF; DNA: TGTGCCATCGTGACGGACTACTACGAGCAGTACTTC
J: TRBJ2-2; V: TRBV11-3; D: .; size: .; CDR3: CASSLLFDTGELFF; DNA: TGTGCCAGCAGCTTACTGTTTGACACCGGGGAGCTGTTTTTT
J: TRBJ2-7; V: TRBV7-9; D: TRBD1; size: .; CDR3: CASSTDRAPHEQYF; DNA: TGTGCCAGCAGCACCGACAGGGCCCCCCACGAGCAGTACTTC
J: TRBJ2-7; V: TRBV5-1; D: TRBD1; size: .; CDR3: CASSWTGTGLREQYF; DNA: TGCGCCAGCAGCTGGACCGGGACAGGGCTTCGCGAGCAGTACTTC
J: TRBJ2-1; V: TRBV28; D: .; size: .; CDR3: CASSYGTPLNEQFF; DNA: TGTGCCAGCAGTTACGGGACTCCCCTTAATGAGCAGTTCTTC
J: TRBJ2-4; V: TRBV4-1; D: .; size: .; CDR3: CASSQEGSLAKNIQYF; DNA: TGCGCCAGCAGCCAAGAGGGATCGCTAGCCAAAAACATTCAGTACTTC
J: TRBJ1-1; V: TRBV7-2; D: .; size: .; CDR3: CASSFLDTEAFF; DNA: TGTGCCAGCAGCTTCTTGGACACTGAAGCTTTCTTT
J: TRBJ1-1; V: TRBV5-6; D: .; size: .; CDR3: CASSFEVRGTEAFF; DNA: TGTGCCAGCAGCTTTGAGGTTAGGGGGACTGAAGCTTTCTTT
J: TRBJ2-7; V: TRBV5-4; D: TRBD1; size: .; CDR3: CASSLGQGVYEQYF; DNA: TGTGCCAGCAGCTTGGGACAGGGCGTCTACGAGCAGTACTTC
J: TRBJ1-1; V: TRBV20-1; D: .; size: .; CDR3: CSARGLAEAFF; DNA: TGCAGTGCTAGAGGGTTGGCTGAAGCTTTCTTT
J: TRBJ1-1; V: TRBV7-7; D: .; size: .; CDR3: CASSDNPVGTANTEAFF; DNA: TGTGCTAGCAGCGATAACCCCGTCGGGACGGCGAACACTGAAGCTTTCTTT
J: TRBJ1-4; V: TRBV10-3; D: .; size: few; CDR3: CAISVENEKLFF; DNA: TGTGCCATCTCTGTTGAGAACGAAAAACTGTTTTTT
J: TRBJ2-7; V: TRBV28; D: .; size: .; CDR3: CASSPLEGGAYEQYF; DNA: TGTGCCAGCAGTCCCTTGGAGGGTGGGGCCTACGAGCAGTACTTC
J: TRBJ1-4; V: TRBV19; D: TRBD1; size: .; CDR3: CASSPTGRDEKLFF; DNA: TGTGCCAGTAGTCCGACAGGGAGGGATGAAAAACTGTTTTTT
J: TRBJ2-7; V: TRBV2; D: TRBD2; size: .; CDR3: CASSEGTSQTYEQYF; DNA: TGTGCCAGCAGTGAGGGGACTAGTCAAACGTACGAGCAGTACTTC